A selection of T cell receptor beta chains follows, all from one sample in a study of tumor and adjacent non-tumor tissue in lung cancer. One entry per CDR3 protein results from TCRdb running MiXCR on the multiplex PCR reads. The repertoire holds 90,000 to 130,000 distinct CDR3 sequences, with 84% as singletons. Specimen: lung tumor tissue. The receptors shown here come from a man between 65 and 80 years old with non-small cell lung cancer. The CDR3 runs from the conserved cysteine through the conserved F or W. The D gene is left open where the match is weak. The size entry is marked missing in some rows and otherwise reads once, few, many or a size class.

.	TRBJ2-7	few	TRBV10-3	TGTGCCATCACTGGGGGAGTCCGAAGGTCCTATGAGCAATACTTC	CAITGGVRRSYEQYF
.	TRBJ2-7	.	TRBV29-1	TGCAGCGTCGTCGTCGGGAACGATCAGTACTTC	CSVVVGNDQYF
.	TRBJ2-2	.	TRBV4-1	TGCGCCAGCAACCAAGTTTCATTTTGTGCGGGATCAGTCACCGGTGAGCTGTTTTTT	CASNQVSFCAGSVTGELFF
.	TRBJ2-5	.	TRBV6-1	TGTGCCAGCAGTCGAAGCGCTGCGGGGCGGGAGACCCAGTACTTC	CASSRSAAGRETQYF
.	TRBJ2-1	once	TRBV10-3	TGTGTTATCAGCCAAAAGGGGAGCTCGTATAATGAGCAGTTCTTC	CVISQKGSSYNEQFF
.	TRBJ2-1	few	TRBV12-3/TRBV12-4	TGTGTCAGCAGTAAAATGGGGTCCCACAATGAGCAGTTCTTC	CVSSKMGSHNEQFF
.	TRBJ2-2	.	TRBV20-1	TGCAGTGCTCCAACCCATAGCGGACTCACCGGGGAGCTGTTTTTT	CSAPTHSGLTGELFF
TRBD2	TRBJ2-1	once	TRBV10-1	TGCGCCAGCAACCCGGGGGGCTCCTACAATGAGCAGTTCTTC	CASNPGGSYNEQFF
TRBD1	TRBJ1-2	many	TRBV7-8	TGTGCCAGCAGCGTTAGAACCGGGACAGGGGGCAGTGGCTACACCTTC	CASSVRTGTGGSGYTF
.	TRBJ1-2	.	TRBV7-9	TGTGCCAGCAGCTCCAGCTCACCATGCTACACCTTC	CASSSSSPCYTF
TRBD2	TRBJ2-3	.	TRBV28	TGTGCCATCAGTTTCTCCAGCGGGAGAGGTACAAATACGCAGTATTTT	CAISFSSGRGTNTQYF
.	TRBJ2-3	.	TRBV11-3	TGTGCCAGCAGCGCGACAAGTCACCTCACAGATACGCGATATTTT	CASSATSHLTDTRYF
.	TRBJ1-1	once	TRBV11-2	TGTGCCACCAACTTCGGCGGGGGCCTGACTGAAGCTTTCTTT	CATNFGGGLTEAFF
.	TRBJ2-3	.	TRBV4-1	TGCGCTAGCAGCCAAGATGTACAGCGTAGCACAGATACGCAGTATTTT	CASSQDVQRSTDTQYF
.	TRBJ1-6	.	TRBV10-2	TGCGCTAGCAGGTCACAGTTGGGCGTTAATAATTCACCCCTCCACTTT	CASRSQLGVNNSPLHF
TRBD2	TRBJ2-7	.	TRBV20-1	TGCAGTGATAGTCAGTGGGAGCGGGGAGAGCAGTACTTC	CSDSQWERGEQYF
.	TRBJ1-1	many	TRBV7-9	TGTGCCAGCAGCTTAGGAGGACAGCTTGAAGCTTTCTTT	CASSLGGQLEAFF
TRBD1	TRBJ2-7	.	TRBV5-6	TGTGCCAGCAGCACTAACAGGGGGAACTTTAGGTACGAGCAGTATTTC	CASSTNRGNFRYEQYF
TRBD2	TRBJ2-1	.	TRBV6-2/TRBV6-3	TGCGCTAGCAGTCCGGGACTAGGCAATACTAATGAGCAGGTCTTC	CASSPGLGNTNEQVF
TRBD2	TRBJ2-3	.	TRBV28	TGTGCCAGCAGTTTCTCCGGCGGGAGAGTATCAGATACGCAGTATTTT	CASSFSGGRVSDTQYF
.	TRBJ2-3	.	TRBV6-1	TGTGCCAGCAGTGAAGCGAGATTTTTTGGCGGGGTGTTGTCTGGAGATACGCAGTATTTT	CASSEARFFGGVLSGDTQYF
TRBD2	TRBJ2-7	.	TRBV11-3	TGTGCCAGCAGCTTAGTGATAGGGACTACATACGAACAGTACTTC	CASSLVIGTTYEQYF
.	TRBJ1-2	once	TRBV12-3/TRBV12-4	TGTGCCAGCAGTCCCGGAGCGGCTGGTTACACCTTC	CASSPGAAGYTF
TRBD2	TRBJ2-7	.	TRBV6-1	TGTACCAGCAGTGGAGGACTAGCTGGCGGGGGTTTTTACGAGCAGTACTTC	CTSSGGLAGGGFYEQYF
.	TRBJ1-4	.	TRBV5-5	TGTGTCAGCAGCTCCAGGACAGCCTCTAATGAAAAACTGTTTTTT	CVSSSRTASNEKLFF
.	TRBJ2-3	large	TRBV11-2	TGTGCCAGCAGCTTAACTCAGGGTGGAAGCACAGATACGCAGTATTTT	CASSLTQGGSTDTQYF
.	TRBJ1-1	.	TRBV11-1	TGTGCCAACAGCCAGGGGACAAGGAACATTGAATCTTTCTTT	CANSQGTRNIESFF
.	TRBJ1-2	.	TRBV6-5	TGTGCCAACAGTGACAACTATGGCTACACCTTC	CANSDNYGYTF
TRBD1	TRBJ2-3	.	TRBV28	TGTGCCTGCAGCCTGGGACAGGTCTCCACTACGCAGTATTTT	CACSLGQVSTTQYF
TRBD2	TRBJ2-1	.	TRBV6-1	TGTGTCAGCAGTGCTATGATAGCGGGAAGGCATAATGAGCAGTTCTTC	CVSSAMIAGRHNEQFF
.	TRBJ1-2	.	TRBV29-1	TGCAGCGTTGAAGGAGGTGACAGCGTTAGCTATGACTACACCTTC	CSVEGGDSVSYDYTF
.	TRBJ2-7	medium-sized	TRBV6-2/TRBV6-3	TGTGCCAGCAGTTCCAGACAGGCCAACTCCTACGAGCAGTACTTC	CASSSRQANSYEQYF
TRBD1	TRBJ1-1	.	TRBV4-2	TGTGCCAGCAGCCAAGTCGAGGGGACAGGGGGCACTGAAGCTTTCTTT	CASSQVEGTGGTEAFF
TRBD2	TRBJ2-7	.	TRBV5-6	TGTGCCAGCAGCAAGCGGGGAGGGTGCGATGGACAGTACTTC	CASSKRGGCDGQYF
TRBD2	TRBJ2-7	.	TRBV19	TGTACCAGTCGGAAACTAGCGGGAGGGCCCTGGTACGAGCAGTACTTC	CTSRKLAGGPWYEQYF
.	TRBJ2-2	.	TRBV6-6	TGTGCCAGCAGTTACCAAGGGGGACGGGCCATCGGGGAGCTGTTTTTT	CASSYQGGRAIGELFF
.	TRBJ2-3	.	TRBV7-8	TGTGTCAGCAGCATCCACGCCGATGGGGAACCGAACAGAGATACGCAGTATTTT	CVSSIHADGEPNRDTQYF